The text below deals with one TCR beta chain. Its target is unknown. This entry comes from a study of T cell responses to AZD1222 COVID-19 vaccine. Study-level points and caveats: When two AZD1222 doses had been given, Spike-specific TCR breadth and depth rose. The donor group comprised mostly white British people and more females; the analysis possibly underestimated clonal diversity.

Profiling relied on immunoSEQ multiplex PCR, and the TCRdb table lists in-frame clones only, not all of them. The sample has roughly 180,000 clones, 80% to 90% seen once. The CDR3 spans 14 residues. Deletions cut 5 bases from V and 5 bases from J, with 13 bases between. The germline CDR1 and CDR2 sequences are KGHSH and LQKENI. The receptor was derived from an adult in good health. The V gene is TRBV18, the J gene TRBJ1-5, with a possible D match to TRBD1 (6 bases). The source was peripheral blood, collected on day 0 of MenACWY control vaccination. CDR3 protein: CASSTDSWDQPQHF. CDR3 nucleotides: TGTGCCAGCTCAACGGACAGCTGGGATCAGCCCCAGCATTTT.